These 21 T cell receptor beta chains were sequenced from one sample in a study of CD4 and CD8 cells across lung adenocarcinoma regions. One entry per CDR3 protein, called by TCRdb with MiXCR from the PCR reads. The repertoire holds approximately 8,700 distinct CDR3 sequences, with roughly 49% as singletons. The sample taken for sequencing was CD8+ T cells from the margin of a lung tumor. The source of these receptors is a female donor with lung adenocarcinoma. The CD4 and CD8 labels of this study may be unreliable.

The chain links TRBV5-1 to TRBJ2-4, with D possibly being TRBD1 (6 bases). Germline lookup yields CDR1 SGHRS and CDR2 YFSETQ. Trimming took off 8 bases at V and 13 bases at J, with 28 bases between the two ends. The CDR3 extends over 15 amino acids. CDR3 region: CASTTGLGAKDTQYF. The CDR3 DNA is TGCGCCAGTACTACGGGGCTGGGGGCCAAAGATACGCAGTACTTC. The full variable domain, with the rest looked up from reference TRBV5-1 and TRBJ2-4, is KAGVTQTPRYLIKTRGQQVTLSCSPISGHRSVSWYQQTPGQGLQFLFEYFSETQRNKGNFPGRFSGRQFSNSRSEMNVSTLELGDSALYLCASTTGLGAKDTQYFGAGTRLSVL.

This clonotype was recorded at least ten times. CDR3 in amino acids: CASRPGTGVISKNIQYF. In nucleotides, the CDR3 is TGTGCCAGCAGACCCGGGACAGGGGTGATTAGCAAAAACATTCAGTACTTC. V usage is TRBV6-1 and J usage is TRBJ2-4, with 10 positions matching TRBD1. The CDR3 extends over 17 amino acids. The germline CDR1 and CDR2 sequences are MNHNS and SASEGT. V lost 6 bases to trimming and J lost 3 bases; unmatched junction nucleotides: 11.

The chain links TRBV7-2 to TRBJ2-1; D remains unclear. Germline V gene lookup returns CDR1 SGHTA and CDR2 FQGNSA. The CDR3 runs to 15 residues. V dropped 5 bases and J dropped 2 bases, with 13 bases sitting between them. The CDR3 DNA follows: TGTGCCAGCAGCCTCGACTTGAAGGCCTACAATGAGCAGTTCTTC. This translates into CASSLDLKAYNEQFF.

This clonotype was seen at least ten times. The chain couples TRBV10-3 to TRBJ2-3, with D tentatively TRBD1 (6 bases). Germline assignment: CDR1 ENHRY and CDR2 SYGVKD. V gave up 10 bases and J gave up 3 bases, with 8 bases separating them. The CDR3 extends over 11 amino acids. CDR3 sequence (DNA): TGTGCCACCCAGGGGACAGATACGCAGTATTTT. It yields the protein CATQGTDTQYF.

In this sample, this clonotype turned up a few times. V and J are TRBV6-5 and TRBJ2-2; D unresolved. In germline, CDR1 is MNHEY, CDR2 SVGAGI. V gave up 4 bases and J gave up 0 bases, with 9 bases separating them. CDR3 length: 15 amino acids. CDR3 loop: CASSSLAANTGELFF. Written as DNA, the CDR3 is TGTGCCAGCAGTTCTTTAGCAGCGAACACCGGGGAGCTGTTTTTT.

Only a few counts were recorded for this clonotype. V gene TRBV7-2 combines with J gene TRBJ2-1; 7 bases are shared with TRBD1. Unmatched junction bases numbered 4, after V lost 4 bases and J lost 4 bases. CDR3 length: 14 residues. Germline CDR1 reads SGHTA; CDR2 reads FQGNSA. The CDR3 here is CASSSGQTYNEQFF. The CDR3 region has the DNA TGTGCCAGCAGCTCGGGACAGACTTACAATGAGCAGTTCTTC. Filled out from reference TRBV7-2 and TRBJ2-1, the complete variable domain reads GAGVSQSPSNKVTEKGKDVELRCDPISGHTALYWYRQSLGQGLEFLIYFQGNSAPDKSGLPSDRFSAERTGGSVSTLTIQRTQQEDSAVYLCASSSGQTYNEQFFGPGTRLTVL.

The chain joins TRBV18 to TRBJ1-5; unclear D gene. Between the trimmed V and J ends, which lost 3 bases and 5 bases, there was a span of 14 bases. The CDR3 is 15 amino acids. Germline CDR1 is KGHSH and CDR2 is LQKENI. The CDR3 is CASSPTAGLYQPQHF. CDR3 nucleotides: TGTGCCAGCTCACCTACGGCAGGACTCTATCAGCCCCAGCATTTT.

The rearrangement joins TRBV10-2 to TRBJ2-3; TRBD1 matches at 8 bases. The CDR3 contains 14 residues. Germline CDR1 is WSHSY and CDR2 is SAAADI. For the CDR3, the DNA is TGCGGCGGCAGGGGGCAGGGAGCCAAAAACATGCAGTATTTT. It codes for CGGRGQGAKNMQYF.

This clonotype is medium-sized (0.01 to 0.1%) within its sample. The V call is TRBV12-3 or TRBV12-4, the J call TRBJ2-5; 10 bases align to TRBD2. The V segment lost 1 base and the J segment 2 bases; nucleotides outside the gene matches: 7. The CDR3 contains 17 residues. The CDR3 DNA reads as TGTGCCAGCAGTTTAGGAGGGCTAGCGGGAGATCAAGAGACCCAGTACTTC. Protein product: CASSLGGLAGDQETQYF.

This clonotype was seen many times. The chain couples TRBV6-1 to TRBJ2-7; D call uncertain. The CDR3 is made up of 13 amino acids. The germline V gene encodes CDR1 MNHNS and CDR2 SASEGT. The V and J ends lost 6 bases and 2 bases respectively, with 11 bases between them. The CDR3 sequence is CASSQLMAYEQYV. The CDR3 nucleotides are TGTGCCAGCAGCCAGCTTATGGCCTACGAGCAGTACGTC.

This clonotype was detected only once. The chain couples TRBV7-2 to TRBJ2-2; D is perhaps TRBD1 (5 bases). This CDR3 contains 17 residues. Germline loops: CDR1 SGHTA, CDR2 FQGNSA. V lost 5 bases and J lost 4, with 20 bases in between. CDR3 region: CASSKQFRESGTGELFF. The CDR3 nucleotides are TGTGCCAGCAGCAAACAATTCAGGGAAAGTGGCACCGGGGAGCTGTTTTTT.

As to this clonotype: At one boundary the junction diverges from the germline segment, which might be a read error. CDR3 in amino acids: CASSSWGAGGGKDTQYF. CDR3 nucleotides: TGTGCCAGCAGTTCCTGGGGGGCTGGCGGGGGAAAAGATACGCAGTATTTC. The J gene is TRBJ2-3, the V gene TRBV6-5; tentatively, D is TRBD2 (7 bases). CDR1 is MNHEY, CDR2 SVGAGI, per germline. The CDR3 is made up of 17 amino acids.

The V and J genes are TRBV7-6 and TRBJ2-3; D not certain. There are 13 residues in the CDR3. V lost 1 base to trimming and J lost 2 bases, with 4 bases between them. Germline CDR1 and CDR2: SGHVS and FNYEAQ. The CDR3 is CASSLGLTDTQYF. The CDR3 DNA is TGTGCCAGCAGCTTAGGACTCACAGATACGCAGTATTTT.

As concerns this clonotype: A single base separates this from a much larger clone, so it may be a read error. The V call is TRBV6-5, the J call TRBJ2-1; 10 bases line up with TRBD1. The J call may be mistaken, given a closer DNA end match to TRBJ2-7. CDR3 size: 15 residues. In germline, CDR1 is MNHEY, CDR2 SVGAGI. In nucleotides, the CDR3 is TGTGCCAGCAGTACCGACAGGGGGCTCTACAATGAGCAGTACTTC. It is translated as CASSTDRGLYNEQYF.

This rearrangement joins TRBV19 to TRBJ2-2, with 7 bases lining up with TRBD2. After removal of 3 bases from V and 6 bases from J, the junction contained 4 bases not matched to a gene. Germline CDR1 is LNHDA and CDR2 is SQIVND (reference sequence). The CDR3 is 14 amino acids. In DNA, the CDR3 is TGTGCCAGTAGTATGGTGGGGGGGTCCGGGGAGCTGTTTTTT. Translated: CASSMVGGSGELFF.

The sample holds a few counts of this clonotype. The chain carries TRBV4-1 and TRBJ2-2; 7 bases are a match to TRBD2. The germline CDR1 and CDR2 sequences are MGHRA and YSYEKL. Trimming cost V 2 bases and J 5 bases; bases outside gene matches: 8. The CDR3 is 16 amino acids. The CDR3 sequence is CASSQYEREVTGELFF. CDR3 in DNA: TGCGCCAGCAGCCAATACGAACGGGAGGTAACCGGGGAGCTGTTTTTT.

In its sample, this clonotype was seen a few times. This sequence joins TRBV27 and TRBJ1-2; D is possibly TRBD1 (5 bases). V lost 1 base and J lost 2, with 8 bases in between. There are 14 residues in the CDR3. Germline values: CDR1 MNHEY, CDR2 SMNVEV (reference sequence). CDR3 protein: CASSLLGQNYGYTF. CDR3 sequence (DNA): TGTGCCAGCAGTTTATTAGGACAAAACTATGGCTACACCTTC.

The CDR3 spells CASRGGGDQGTQYF. In DNA, the CDR3 is TGTGCCAGCCGCGGGGGCGGGGACCAAGGGACGCAGTATTTT. The V gene is TRBV27, the J gene TRBJ2-3, with a tentative D call TRBD2 (7 bases). The CDR3 contains 14 residues. Deletions cut 8 bases from V and 9 bases from J, with 21 bases between. Germline assignment: CDR1 MNHEY and CDR2 SMNVEV (reference sequence).

The chain uses TRBV27 and TRBJ2-4, with D perhaps TRBD2 (6 bases). Germline CDR1 reads MNHEY; CDR2 reads SMNVEV (reference sequence). V lost 6 bases and J 10 bases, leaving 22 bases between the germline ends. The CDR3 has 15 amino acids. The CDR3 DNA reads as TGTGCCAGCAGGCAGCGGGTAGGACTCACAGATATTCAGTACTTC. It is translated as CASRQRVGLTDIQYF.

This clonotype has a single count. V usage is TRBV6-5 and J usage is TRBJ1-2; D is undetermined. The CDR3 loop spans 15 amino acids. Between the trimmed V and J ends, which lost 6 bases and 4 bases, there was a span of 18 bases. Germline CDR1 is MNHEY and CDR2 is SVGAGI. The CDR3 DNA follows: TGTGCCAGCAGATTCTCCCACGCGGGGAGCTATGGCTACACCTTC. Protein product: CASRFSHAGSYGYTF.

This clonotype was counted only a few times. The chain employs TRBV12-3 or TRBV12-4 and TRBJ1-1; D gene unclear. This CDR3 is built from 12 residues. Trimming pared 3 bases from V and 3 bases from J, leaving 5 bases between. The CDR3 nucleotides read TGTGCCAGCAGTTTCGGGTACACTGAAGCTTTCTTT. As protein: CASSFGYTEAFF.